This T cell receptor (beta chain) was identified during a study of T-cell memory formation after mild COVID-19. Findings of the study overall: Those CD4+ clones that contracted were mainly in CM and EM (CD8+ ones in EMRA). In pre-infection memory, a portion of responding clones appeared, which suggested that cross-reactive memory joined.

Constant-segment primers served in 5'RACE that generated TCR alpha and TCR beta cDNA libraries bearing sample barcodes and UMIs. One entry per CDR3 protein results from TCRdb running MiXCR on the 5' RACE reads. The sample shows about 390,000 distinct CDR3 sequences, 20% to 25% of them seen only once. CDR3 length equals 12 residues. With 9 bases removed from V and 13 bases from J, the gap between germline ends came to 21 bases. Germline V gene sequence: CDR1 ENHRY, CDR2 SYGVKD. Comments on this clonotype: Its antigen is undetermined.

This sequence was found in an adult woman who had mild COVID-19 (a few samples of this study predate the infection). Cell type and time point are not known. V usage is TRBV10-3 and J usage is TRBJ2-5; D perhaps matches TRBD1 (6 bases). The sequencing input was PBMCs or a T cell subset sorted from them (not recorded which). This chain's CDR3 is CAIWSGHLSWYF. CDR3 DNA sequence: TGTGCCATTTGGTCGGGACACCTATCATGGTACTTC.